This T cell receptor beta chain is from a study of shared clonotypes between healthy human individuals. Study-wide results and limits: Across subsets, estimated richness was generally greater for naive than for memory populations.

All donors were healthy HIV-negative adults lacking recent acute infections or vaccinations. The material for each subset, its genomic DNA, was split evenly across several immunoSEQ plates. Assay used: immunoSEQ multiplex PCR; TCRdb lists only in-frame clones, some missing. The sample contains 1.4 million to 1.5 million clones, roughly 97% of which appear only once. In germline, CDR1 is MNHNS, CDR2 SASEGT. The germline V and J ends were trimmed by 3 bases and 4 bases, with 6 bases remaining between them. This CDR3 comprises 13 residues. A note on this clone: The antigen is undetermined.

This sequence joins TRBV6-1 and TRBJ2-2; a weak D match, TRBD2 (6 bases). Sequenced material: naive CD4+ T cells sorted from blood. Subset defined: CD45RA+ positively selected. This TCR came from a man aged 25 to 40 in good health. The CDR3 bases are TGTGCCAGCAGTGACGGGAGCACCGGGGAGCTGTTTTTT. This codes for CASSDGSTGELFF.